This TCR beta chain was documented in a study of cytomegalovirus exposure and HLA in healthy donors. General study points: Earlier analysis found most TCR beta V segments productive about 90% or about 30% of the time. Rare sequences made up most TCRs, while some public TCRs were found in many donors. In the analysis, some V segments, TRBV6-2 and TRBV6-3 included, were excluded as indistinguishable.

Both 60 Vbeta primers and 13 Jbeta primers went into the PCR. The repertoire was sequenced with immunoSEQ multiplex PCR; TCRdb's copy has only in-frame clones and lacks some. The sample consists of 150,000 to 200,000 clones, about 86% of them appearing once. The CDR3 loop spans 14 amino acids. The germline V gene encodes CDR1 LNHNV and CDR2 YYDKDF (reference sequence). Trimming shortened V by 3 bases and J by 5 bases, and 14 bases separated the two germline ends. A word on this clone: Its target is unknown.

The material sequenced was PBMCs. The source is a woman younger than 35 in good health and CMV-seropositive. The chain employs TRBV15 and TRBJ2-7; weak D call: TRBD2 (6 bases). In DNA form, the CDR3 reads TGTGCCACCAGCAGGTGGGACGGGGGACACGAGCAGTACTTC. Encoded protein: CATSRWDGGHEQYF.